This T cell receptor beta chain is drawn from a study of CD8 T cells in ankylosing spondylitis. The CDR3 spans 19 residues. The V segment lost 6 bases and the J segment 0 bases; nucleotides outside the gene matches: 17. This clonotype has only a few counts. The target antigen is unknown. Study-wide results and limits: Seemingly distinctive of ankylosing spondylitis blood was a TCR beta motif formed by eight highly homologous variants. Disease-associated clones were reportedly significantly overrepresented in matched ankylosing spondylitis synovial fluid.

TCRdb called the 5' RACE reads again in MiXCR, with one record for every CDR3 protein. The sample holds 150,000 or so distinct CDR3 sequences, around 20% seen once. The source is a male donor with ankylosing spondylitis or in good health (not recorded which). The J gene is TRBJ2-4, the V gene TRBV12-3 or TRBV12-4, with 7 bases matching TRBD1. Sequencing input: blood, either unsorted or a sorted T cell fraction (not recorded which). The CDR3 coding sequence is TGTGCCAGCAGCCCCCTGGGTCACGACAGGGCTGGAGCCAAAAACATTCAGTACTTC. Residues: CASSPLGHDRAGAKNIQYF.